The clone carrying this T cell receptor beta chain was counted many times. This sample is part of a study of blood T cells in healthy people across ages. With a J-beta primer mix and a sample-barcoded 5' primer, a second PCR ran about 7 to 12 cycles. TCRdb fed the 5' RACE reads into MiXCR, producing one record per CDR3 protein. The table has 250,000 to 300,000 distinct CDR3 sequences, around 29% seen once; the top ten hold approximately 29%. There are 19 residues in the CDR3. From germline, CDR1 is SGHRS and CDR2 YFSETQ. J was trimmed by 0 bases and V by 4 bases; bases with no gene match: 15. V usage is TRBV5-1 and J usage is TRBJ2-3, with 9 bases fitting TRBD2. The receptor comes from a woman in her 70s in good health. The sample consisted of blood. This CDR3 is CASSATGTSTSFSTDTQYF. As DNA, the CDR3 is TGCGCCAGCAGCGCAACCGGGACTAGCACGAGCTTTAGCACAGATACGCAGTATTTT.